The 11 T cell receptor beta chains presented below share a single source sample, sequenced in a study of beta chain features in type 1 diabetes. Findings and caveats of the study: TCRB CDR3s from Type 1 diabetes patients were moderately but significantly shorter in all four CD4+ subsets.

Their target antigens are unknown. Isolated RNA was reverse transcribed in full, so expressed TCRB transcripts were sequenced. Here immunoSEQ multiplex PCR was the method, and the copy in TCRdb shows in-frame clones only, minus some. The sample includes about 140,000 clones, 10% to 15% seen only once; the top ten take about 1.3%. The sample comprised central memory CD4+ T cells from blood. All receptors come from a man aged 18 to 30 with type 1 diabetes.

In nucleotides, the CDR3 is TGCGCCAGCAGCCTTAACCCTAGCGGGGGCCAAGAGACCCAGTACTTC. Encoded protein: CASSLNPSGGQETQYF. V usage is TRBV4-1 and J usage is TRBJ2-5, with 10 bases aligning to TRBD2. The ends lost 4 bases at V and 1 base at J; junction bases unmatched: 6. The CDR3 runs 16 residues. CDR1 and CDR2 from the germline V gene are MGHRA and YSYEKL.

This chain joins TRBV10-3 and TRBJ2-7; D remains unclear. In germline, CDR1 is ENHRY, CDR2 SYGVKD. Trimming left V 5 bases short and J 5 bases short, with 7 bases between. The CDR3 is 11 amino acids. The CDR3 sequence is CAISNEDEQYF. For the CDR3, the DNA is TGTGCCATCAGTAATGAGGACGAGCAGTACTTC.

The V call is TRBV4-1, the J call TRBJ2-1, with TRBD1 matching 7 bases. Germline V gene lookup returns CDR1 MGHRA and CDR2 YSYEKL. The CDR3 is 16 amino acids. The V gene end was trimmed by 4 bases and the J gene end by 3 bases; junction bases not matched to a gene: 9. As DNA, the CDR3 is TGCGCCAGCAGCCCGGCGGAGGACAGGAGCTACAATGAGCAGTTCTTC. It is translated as CASSPAEDRSYNEQFF.

The CDR3 DNA is TGTGCCAGCAGCTGGGGGTCAGCCGGGACAACCAAAAACATTCAGTACTTC. It is translated as CASSWGSAGTTKNIQYF. The gene calls are TRBV11-2 and TRBJ2-4; TRBD1 is a possible D gene (6 bases). The V gene's germline CDR1 is SGHAT and CDR2 FQNNGV. The CDR3 has 17 amino acids. Trimming took 4 bases from V and 2 from J, leaving 18 bases between them.

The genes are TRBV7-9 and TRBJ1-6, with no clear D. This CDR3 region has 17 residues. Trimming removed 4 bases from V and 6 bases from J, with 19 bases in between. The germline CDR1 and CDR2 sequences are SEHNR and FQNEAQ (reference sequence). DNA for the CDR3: TGTGCCAGCAGCTCCGGAGGCAGGCTCGAACTTAATTCACCCCTCCACTTT. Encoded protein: CASSSGGRLELNSPLHF.

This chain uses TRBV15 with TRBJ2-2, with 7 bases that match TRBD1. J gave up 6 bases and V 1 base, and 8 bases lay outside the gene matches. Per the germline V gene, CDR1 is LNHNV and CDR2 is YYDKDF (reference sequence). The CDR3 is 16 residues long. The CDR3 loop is CATSRVAPGGSGELFF. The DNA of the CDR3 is TGTGCCACCAGCAGAGTAGCCCCAGGGGGATCCGGGGAGCTGTTTTTT.

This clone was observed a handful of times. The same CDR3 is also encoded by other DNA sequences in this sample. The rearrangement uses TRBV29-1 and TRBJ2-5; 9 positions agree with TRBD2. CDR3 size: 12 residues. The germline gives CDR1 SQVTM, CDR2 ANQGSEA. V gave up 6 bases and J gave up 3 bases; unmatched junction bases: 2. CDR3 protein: CSVRGGEETQYF. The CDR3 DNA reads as TGCAGCGTCCGCGGGGGGGAAGAGACCCAGTACTTC.

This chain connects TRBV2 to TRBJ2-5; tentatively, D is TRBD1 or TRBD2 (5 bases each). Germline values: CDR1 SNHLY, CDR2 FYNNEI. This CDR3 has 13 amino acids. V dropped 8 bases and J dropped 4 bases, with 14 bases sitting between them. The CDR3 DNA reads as TGTGCCAGCCAGAGGGGAATCGTAGAGACCCAGTACTTC. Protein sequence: CASQRGIVETQYF.

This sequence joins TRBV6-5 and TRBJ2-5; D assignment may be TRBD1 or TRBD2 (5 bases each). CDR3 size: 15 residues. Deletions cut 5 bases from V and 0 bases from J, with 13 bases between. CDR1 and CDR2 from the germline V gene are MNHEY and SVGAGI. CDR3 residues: CASSRQRVNQETQYF. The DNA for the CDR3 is TGTGCCAGCAGTAGACAGAGGGTGAACCAAGAGACCCAGTACTTC.

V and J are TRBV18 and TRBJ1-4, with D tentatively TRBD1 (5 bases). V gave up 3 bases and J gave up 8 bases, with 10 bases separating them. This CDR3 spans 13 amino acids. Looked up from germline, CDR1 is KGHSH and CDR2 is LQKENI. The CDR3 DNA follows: TGTGCCAGCTCACCCCAGGGATGGGAAAAACTGTTTTTT. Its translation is CASSPQGWEKLFF. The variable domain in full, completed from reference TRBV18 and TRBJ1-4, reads NAGVMQNPRHLVRRRGQEARLRCSPMKGHSHVYWYRQLPEEGLKFMVYLQKENIIDESGMPKERFSAEFPKEGPSILRIQQVVRGDSAAYFCASSPQGWEKLFFGSGTQLSVL.

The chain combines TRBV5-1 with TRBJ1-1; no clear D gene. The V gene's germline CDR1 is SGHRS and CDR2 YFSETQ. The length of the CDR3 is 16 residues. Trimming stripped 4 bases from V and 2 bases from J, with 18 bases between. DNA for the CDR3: TGCGCCAGCAGCGGGTCGTCGACGGCGAAAAACACTGAAGCTTTCTTT. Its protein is CASSGSSTAKNTEAFF.